This entry features one T cell receptor (beta chain) sequence. The entry originates in a study of monozygotic twins with inflammatory bowel disease. After re-calling the 5' RACE reads, TCRdb lists one entry per CDR3 protein, DNA absent. Recorded for this sample: 200,000 to 250,000 distinct CDR3 sequences. This CDR3 has 17 residues. In germline, CDR1 is SEHNR, CDR2 FQNEAQ (reference sequence). This clonotype was sampled from a human donor with ulcerative colitis or Crohn's disease, or a healthy co-twin of an affected twin (not recorded which). The V and J genes are TRBV7-9 and TRBJ2-3; as DNA is missing, the TRBD1 call by TCRdb cannot be tested. Sequenced: blood. This chain's CDR3 is CASSPDRGQESTDTQYF.